The rows below give T cell receptor beta chains drawn from one sample of a study of CD8 T cells in seronegative destructive rheumatoid arthritis. Profiling relied on immunoSEQ multiplex PCR, and the TCRdb table lists in-frame clones only, not all of them. The sample lists 10,000 to 15,000 clones; around 83% were seen once. Source material: CD8+ T cells from blood. These receptors were collected from a woman aged 30-50 years with seronegative destructive rheumatoid arthritis. The CDR3 runs from the conserved cysteine through the conserved F or W. The D gene is left open where the match is weak. Some rows mark clone size as missing; the rest say once, few, many or name a class of expanded clone.

d_call: -; v_call: TRBV19; clone_size: -; j_call: TRBJ1-1; cdr3_aa: CASSMDRGGTEAFF; cdr3_nt: TGTGCCAGTAGTATGGACCGCGGGGGCACTGAAGCTTTTTTT
d_call: -; v_call: TRBV29-1; clone_size: -; j_call: TRBJ2-7; cdr3_aa: CSVRRSASYEQYF; cdr3_nt: TGCAGCGTCCGACGGAGTGCCTCCTACGAGCAGTACTTC
d_call: -; v_call: TRBV14; clone_size: -; j_call: TRBJ2-1; cdr3_aa: CASSQVGFYEQFF; cdr3_nt: TGTGCCAGCAGCCAGGTTGGCTTCTATGAGCAGTTCTTC
d_call: -; v_call: TRBV21-1; clone_size: -; j_call: TRBJ1-2; cdr3_aa: CASSKDFGTILYGYTF; cdr3_nt: TGTGCCAGCAGCAAAGATTTCGGGACAATACTCTATGGCTACACCTTC
d_call: TRBD1; v_call: TRBV4-1; clone_size: -; j_call: TRBJ1-4; cdr3_aa: CASSQRDIGGEKLFF; cdr3_nt: TGCGCCAGCAGCCAGCGGGACATAGGGGGCGAAAAACTGTTTTTT
d_call: TRBD2; v_call: TRBV28; clone_size: -; j_call: TRBJ2-3; cdr3_aa: CASSLYRGGGTDTQYF; cdr3_nt: TGTGCCAGCAGTTTATATCGGGGGGGTGGCACAGATACGCAGTATTTT
d_call: -; v_call: TRBV7-9; clone_size: -; j_call: TRBJ2-7; cdr3_aa: CASSRGDTHEQYF; cdr3_nt: TGTGCCAGCAGCCGGGGGGACACCCACGAGCAGTACTTC
d_call: TRBD1; v_call: TRBV11-2; clone_size: -; j_call: TRBJ1-5; cdr3_aa: CASSPTGNNQPQHF; cdr3_nt: TGTGCCAGCAGCCCGACAGGGAACAATCAGCCCCAGCATTTT
d_call: -; v_call: TRBV19; clone_size: few; j_call: TRBJ1-5; cdr3_aa: CASSMKTGEGRRGQPQHF; cdr3_nt: TGTGCCAGTAGTATGAAGACAGGCGAGGGGAGAAGGGGTCAGCCCCAGCATTTT
d_call: -; v_call: TRBV7-2; clone_size: -; j_call: TRBJ1-6; cdr3_aa: CASSLAAGWVNSPLHF; cdr3_nt: TGTGCCAGCAGCTTAGCAGCGGGATGGGTTAATTCACCCCTCCACTTT
d_call: TRBD1; v_call: TRBV19; clone_size: -; j_call: TRBJ1-5; cdr3_aa: CASTLTGTAGQEPQHF; cdr3_nt: TGTGCCAGTACTCTCACCGGGACGGCCGGACAGGAGCCCCAGCATTTT
d_call: -; v_call: TRBV27; clone_size: -; j_call: TRBJ2-3; cdr3_aa: CASSATVVPDTQYF; cdr3_nt: TGTGCCAGCAGTGCAACAGTAGTACCAGATACGCAGTATTTT
d_call: TRBD2; v_call: TRBV5-4; clone_size: -; j_call: TRBJ2-5; cdr3_aa: CASRTAGTSGDQTQYF; cdr3_nt: TGTGCCAGCAGAACCGCCGGGACTAGCGGGGATCAGACCCAGTACTTC
d_call: -; v_call: TRBV18; clone_size: -; j_call: TRBJ2-7; cdr3_aa: CASSPAKDSTTPYEQYF; cdr3_nt: TGTGCCAGCTCACCAGCTAAGGACAGTACAACGCCCTACGAGCAGTACTTC
d_call: -; v_call: TRBV28; clone_size: -; j_call: TRBJ2-7; cdr3_aa: CASSSGSYEQYF; cdr3_nt: TGTGCCAGCAGTTCCGGGAGCTACGAGCAGTACTTC
d_call: TRBD1; v_call: TRBV29-1; clone_size: -; j_call: TRBJ1-1; cdr3_aa: CSVDDSMTGDGEDTEAFF; cdr3_nt: TGCAGCGTTGATGATTCCATGACAGGGGACGGGGAGGACACTGAAGCTTTCTTT
d_call: TRBD2; v_call: TRBV27; clone_size: -; j_call: TRBJ2-1; cdr3_aa: CASSPPPSGVIKGEQFF; cdr3_nt: TGTGCCAGCAGTCCCCCCCCCAGCGGGGTTATAAAGGGTGAGCAGTTCTTC
d_call: -; v_call: TRBV9; clone_size: few; j_call: TRBJ1-2; cdr3_aa: CASSVAVGGDYGYTF; cdr3_nt: TGTGCCAGCAGCGTAGCTGTGGGGGGGGACTATGGCTACACCTTC
d_call: -; v_call: TRBV7-9; clone_size: few; j_call: TRBJ1-1; cdr3_aa: CASSLLWSNSGVGNTEAFF; cdr3_nt: TGTGCCAGCAGCTTATTATGGTCCAACTCAGGGGTGGGGAACACTGAAGCTTTCTTT
d_call: -; v_call: TRBV6-1; clone_size: -; j_call: TRBJ1-5; cdr3_aa: CASSPGQGGQPQHF; cdr3_nt: TGTGCCAGCAGTCCCGGCCAGGGAGGGCAGCCCCAGCATTTT
d_call: -; v_call: TRBV14; clone_size: -; j_call: TRBJ2-3; cdr3_aa: CASSQDRGDLSTDTQYF; cdr3_nt: TGTGCCAGCAGCCAAGATAGAGGGGACTTGTCCACAGATACGCAGTATTTT
d_call: TRBD2; v_call: TRBV11-2; clone_size: -; j_call: TRBJ2-5; cdr3_aa: CASSSLLAGQETQYF; cdr3_nt: TGTGCCAGCAGCTCACTTCTAGCGGGCCAAGAGACCCAGTACTTC
d_call: -; v_call: TRBV14; clone_size: -; j_call: TRBJ2-7; cdr3_aa: CASSQDWAEQYF; cdr3_nt: TGTGCCAGCAGCCAAGATTGGGCCGAGCAGTACTTC
d_call: TRBD1; v_call: TRBV7-9; clone_size: -; j_call: TRBJ1-4; cdr3_aa: CASSETGTGINEKLFF; cdr3_nt: TGTGCCAGCAGCGAAACTGGGACAGGGATTAATGAAAAACTGTTTTTT
d_call: -; v_call: TRBV18; clone_size: -; j_call: TRBJ1-5; cdr3_aa: CASSPPGGSNQPQHF; cdr3_nt: TGTGCCAGCTCACCACCTGGTGGCAGCAATCAGCCCCAGCATTTT
d_call: -; v_call: TRBV11-2; clone_size: -; j_call: TRBJ2-7; cdr3_aa: CASSLVQGPEQYF; cdr3_nt: TGTGCCAGCAGCTTAGTTCAGGGGCCCGAGCAGTACTTC
d_call: TRBD1; v_call: TRBV27; clone_size: -; j_call: TRBJ2-1; cdr3_aa: CASSSVTGQNEQFF; cdr3_nt: TGTGCCAGCAGTTCCGTGACAGGGCAAAATGAGCAGTTCTTC
d_call: -; v_call: TRBV6-1; clone_size: -; j_call: TRBJ1-5; cdr3_aa: CASSDYQPQHF; cdr3_nt: TGTGCCAGCAGTGACTATCAGCCCCAGCATTTT
d_call: -; v_call: TRBV6-1; clone_size: -; j_call: TRBJ2-2; cdr3_aa: CASSEGWAGLNTGELFF; cdr3_nt: TGTGCCAGCAGTGAGGGTTGGGCGGGTTTGAACACCGGGGAGCTGTTTTTT
d_call: -; v_call: TRBV9; clone_size: -; j_call: TRBJ1-2; cdr3_aa: CASSVGSGYGYTF; cdr3_nt: TGTGCCAGCAGCGTAGGATCAGGCTATGGCTACACCTTC
d_call: -; v_call: TRBV5-1; clone_size: -; j_call: TRBJ1-4; cdr3_aa: CASSLRGGQTNEKLFF; cdr3_nt: TGCGCCAGCAGCTTGAGGGGAGGACAAACTAATGAAAAACTGTTTTTT
d_call: -; v_call: TRBV19; clone_size: -; j_call: TRBJ2-2; cdr3_aa: CASSYTGELFF; cdr3_nt: TGTGCCAGTAGTTATACCGGGGAGCTGTTTTTT
d_call: TRBD1; v_call: TRBV19; clone_size: -; j_call: TRBJ1-2; cdr3_aa: CASSLTGEDYGYTF; cdr3_nt: TGTGCCAGTAGCTTGACAGGGGAAGACTATGGCTACACCTTC
d_call: TRBD1; v_call: TRBV7-9; clone_size: -; j_call: TRBJ2-5; cdr3_aa: CASSRRSYNRDSETQYF; cdr3_nt: TGTGCCAGCAGCCGGAGATCATACAACCGGGACAGTGAGACCCAGTACTTC
d_call: -; v_call: TRBV6-5; clone_size: -; j_call: TRBJ1-5; cdr3_aa: CASSPLEGVRQPQHF; cdr3_nt: TGTGCCAGCAGTCCACTCGAGGGGGTGCGGCAGCCCCAGCATTTT
d_call: TRBD1; v_call: TRBV29-1; clone_size: -; j_call: TRBJ2-1; cdr3_aa: CSVGTSPGGYNEQFF; cdr3_nt: TGCAGCGTTGGGACTTCCCCAGGGGGCTACAATGAGCAGTTCTTC
d_call: -; v_call: TRBV30; clone_size: once; j_call: TRBJ2-1; cdr3_aa: CAWSVSLEQFF; cdr3_nt: TGTGCCTGGAGTGTATCACTTGAGCAGTTCTTC
d_call: TRBD2; v_call: TRBV9; clone_size: -; j_call: TRBJ2-1; cdr3_aa: CASSVAAGAYNEQFF; cdr3_nt: TGTGCCAGCAGCGTAGCTGCGGGGGCCTACAATGAGCAGTTCTTC
d_call: TRBD2; v_call: TRBV7-9; clone_size: once; j_call: TRBJ2-7; cdr3_aa: CASSPGTSGGPRSYEQYF; cdr3_nt: TGTGCCAGCAGCCCCGGGACTAGCGGGGGGCCCCGCTCCTACGAGCAGTACTTC
d_call: -; v_call: TRBV5-1; clone_size: -; j_call: TRBJ2-5; cdr3_aa: CASSLGPGGETQYF; cdr3_nt: TGCGCCAGCAGCTTGGGCCCTGGGGGGGAGACCCAGTACTTC
d_call: -; v_call: TRBV4-1; clone_size: few; j_call: TRBJ2-7; cdr3_aa: CASSQDRGQFYEQYF; cdr3_nt: TGCGCCAGCAGCCAAGATCGGGGTCAGTTTTACGAGCAGTACTTC